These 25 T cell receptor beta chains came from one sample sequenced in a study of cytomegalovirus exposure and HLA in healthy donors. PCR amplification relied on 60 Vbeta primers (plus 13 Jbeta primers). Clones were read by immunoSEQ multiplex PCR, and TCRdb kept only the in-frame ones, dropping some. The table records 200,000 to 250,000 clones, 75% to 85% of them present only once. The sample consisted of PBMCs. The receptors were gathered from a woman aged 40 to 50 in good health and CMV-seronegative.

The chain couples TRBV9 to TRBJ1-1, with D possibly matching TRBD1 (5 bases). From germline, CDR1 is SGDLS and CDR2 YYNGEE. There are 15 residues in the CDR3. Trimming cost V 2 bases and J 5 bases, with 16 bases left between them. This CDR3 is CASSVLPVGGTEAFF. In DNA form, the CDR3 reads TGTGCCAGCAGCGTCCTTCCGGTGGGGGGGACTGAAGCTTTCTTT.

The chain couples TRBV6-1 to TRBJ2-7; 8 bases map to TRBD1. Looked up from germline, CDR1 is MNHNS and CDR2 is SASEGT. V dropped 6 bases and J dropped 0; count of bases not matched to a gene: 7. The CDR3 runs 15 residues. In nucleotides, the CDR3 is TGTGCCAGCAGCCATATGACAGGGGTCTCCTACGAGCAGTACTTC. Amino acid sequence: CASSHMTGVSYEQYF.

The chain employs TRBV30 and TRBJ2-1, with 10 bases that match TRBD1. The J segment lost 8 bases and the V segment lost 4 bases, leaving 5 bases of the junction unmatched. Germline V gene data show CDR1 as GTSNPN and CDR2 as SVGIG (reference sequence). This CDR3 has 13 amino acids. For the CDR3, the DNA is TGTGCCTGGACGGGACAGGGGTTAGATGAGCAGTTCTTC. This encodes CAWTGQGLDEQFF.

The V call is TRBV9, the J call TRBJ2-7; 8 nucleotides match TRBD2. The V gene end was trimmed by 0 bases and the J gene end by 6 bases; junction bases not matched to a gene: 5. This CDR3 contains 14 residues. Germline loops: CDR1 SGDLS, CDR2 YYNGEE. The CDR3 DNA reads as TGTGCCAGCAGCGTAGTAGAGCGGGAGAGCGAGCAGTACTTC. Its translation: CASSVVERESEQYF.

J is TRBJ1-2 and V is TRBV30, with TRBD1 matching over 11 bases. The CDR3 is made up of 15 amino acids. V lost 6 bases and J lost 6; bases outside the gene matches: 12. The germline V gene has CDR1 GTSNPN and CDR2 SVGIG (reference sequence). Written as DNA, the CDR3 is TGTGCCTGTGGGACAGGGGGTTATTACCCCGATGGCTACACCTTC. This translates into CACGTGGYYPDGYTF.

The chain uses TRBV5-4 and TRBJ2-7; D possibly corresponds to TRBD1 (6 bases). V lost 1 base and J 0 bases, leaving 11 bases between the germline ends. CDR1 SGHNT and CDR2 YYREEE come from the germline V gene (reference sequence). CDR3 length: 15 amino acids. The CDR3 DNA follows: TGTGCCAGCAGCTTGAAAGGACAGATCTCCTACGAGCAGTACTTC. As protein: CASSLKGQISYEQYF.

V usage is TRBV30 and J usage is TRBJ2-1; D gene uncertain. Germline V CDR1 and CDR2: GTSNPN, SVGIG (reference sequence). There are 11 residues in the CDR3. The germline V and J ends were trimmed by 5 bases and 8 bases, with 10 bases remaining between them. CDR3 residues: CAWARSYEQFF. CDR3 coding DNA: TGTGCCTGGGCCAGGTCTTATGAGCAGTTCTTC.

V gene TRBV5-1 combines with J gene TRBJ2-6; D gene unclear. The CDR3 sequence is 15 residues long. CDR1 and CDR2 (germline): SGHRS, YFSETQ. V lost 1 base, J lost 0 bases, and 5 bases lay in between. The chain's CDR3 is CASSLTASGANVLTF. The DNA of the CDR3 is TGCGCCAGCAGCTTGACAGCCTCTGGGGCCAACGTCCTGACTTTC. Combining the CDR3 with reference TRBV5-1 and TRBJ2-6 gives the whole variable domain KAGVTQTPRYLIKTRGQQVTLSCSPISGHRSVSWYQQTPGQGLQFLFEYFSETQRNKGNFPGRFSGRQFSNSRSEMNVSTLELGDSALYLCASSLTASGANVLTFGAGSRLTVL.

CDR3 sequence: CASSTQRGRRATEAFF. The CDR3, as DNA: TGTGCCAGCAGCACCCAACGGGGGAGGCGGGCCACTGAAGCTTTCTTT. V usage is TRBV28 and J usage is TRBJ1-1; a possible D gene is TRBD1 (5 bases). Germline lookup yields CDR1 MDHEN and CDR2 SYDVKM. The CDR3 is 16 amino acids. V was cut by 6 bases and J by 4 bases, with 21 bases left in between.

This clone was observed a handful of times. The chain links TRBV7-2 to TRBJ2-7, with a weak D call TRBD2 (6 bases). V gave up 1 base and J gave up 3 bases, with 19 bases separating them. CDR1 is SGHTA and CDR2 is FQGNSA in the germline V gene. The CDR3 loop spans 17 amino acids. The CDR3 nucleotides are TGTGCCAGCAGCTTAGGGGGCTCCGGGACTGTTATCTACGAGCAGTACTTC. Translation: CASSLGGSGTVIYEQYF.

CDR3: CASSFGGGEKLFF. The CDR3 DNA reads as TGTGCCAGCAGCTTCGGGGGTGGGGAAAAACTGTTTTTT. This chain joins TRBV5-6 and TRBJ1-4; a weak D match, TRBD1 (5 bases). Trimming stripped 2 bases from V and 8 bases from J, with 10 bases between. The germline CDR1 and CDR2 sequences are SGHDT and YYEEEE. The CDR3 has 13 residues.

The CDR3: CASPPTGSNRSPYEKLFF. DNA for the CDR3: TGCGCCAGCCCTCCTACCGGGTCTAACCGATCCCCGTATGAAAAACTGTTTTTT. This sequence joins TRBV5-1 and TRBJ1-4; D gene ambiguous. The CDR3 totals 18 residues. V dropped 7 bases and J dropped 6 bases, with 28 bases sitting between them. The germline CDR1 and CDR2 sequences are SGHRS and YFSETQ.

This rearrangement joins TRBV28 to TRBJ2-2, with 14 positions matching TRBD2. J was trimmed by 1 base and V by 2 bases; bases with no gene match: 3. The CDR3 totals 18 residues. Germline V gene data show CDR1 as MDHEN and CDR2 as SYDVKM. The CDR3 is CASSLAGLAGGNTGELFF. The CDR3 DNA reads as TGTGCCAGCAGTTTAGCCGGACTAGCGGGAGGGAACACCGGGGAGCTGTTTTTT.

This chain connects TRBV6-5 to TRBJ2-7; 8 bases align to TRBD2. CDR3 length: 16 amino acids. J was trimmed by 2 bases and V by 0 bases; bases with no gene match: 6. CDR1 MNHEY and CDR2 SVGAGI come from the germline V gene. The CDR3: CASSYSFAGGTYEQYF. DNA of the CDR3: TGTGCCAGCAGTTACTCCTTTGCGGGAGGAACCTACGAGCAGTACTTC.

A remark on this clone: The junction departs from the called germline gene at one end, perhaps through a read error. CDR3 sequence reads: CSSSPWPERPYSYEQYF. CDR3 DNA: TGTTCCAGCAGCCCTTGGCCGGAGCGGCCTTACTCCTACGAGCAGTACTTC. The chain uses TRBV7-9 and TRBJ2-7, with a tentative D call TRBD2 (5 bases). Germline CDR1 is SEHNR and CDR2 is FQNEAQ (reference sequence). The CDR3 covers 17 residues. The full variable domain, rest sourced from reference TRBV7-9 and TRBJ2-7, is DTGVSQNPRHKITKRGQNVTFRCDPISEHNRLYWYRQTLGQGPEFLTYFQNEAQLEKSRLLSDRFSAERPKGSFSTLEIQRTEQGDSAMYLCSSSPWPERPYSYEQYFGPGTRLTVT.

CDR3: CASSRRPTGYTNTEAFF. The CDR3 nucleotides are TGCGCCAGCAGCAGGAGGCCGACAGGATACACGAACACTGAAGCTTTCTTT. This chain connects TRBV5-1 to TRBJ1-1, with D maybe TRBD1 (6 bases). Germline loops: CDR1 SGHRS, CDR2 YFSETQ. CDR3 length: 17 amino acids. The V gene lost 4 bases and the J gene lost 1 base, with 20 bases spanning the gap.

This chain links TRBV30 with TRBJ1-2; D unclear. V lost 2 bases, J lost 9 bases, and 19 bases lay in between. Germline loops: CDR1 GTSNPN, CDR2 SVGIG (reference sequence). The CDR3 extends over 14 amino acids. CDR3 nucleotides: TGTGCCTGGAGTTATGCGCGGGGTCGATCCAGCTACACCTTC. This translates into CAWSYARGRSSYTF.

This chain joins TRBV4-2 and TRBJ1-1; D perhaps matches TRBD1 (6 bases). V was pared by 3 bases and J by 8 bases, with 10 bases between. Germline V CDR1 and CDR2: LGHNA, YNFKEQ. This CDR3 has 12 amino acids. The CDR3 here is CASSQSGTEAFF. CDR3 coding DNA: TGTGCCAGCAGCCAGTCCGGGACAGAAGCTTTCTTT.

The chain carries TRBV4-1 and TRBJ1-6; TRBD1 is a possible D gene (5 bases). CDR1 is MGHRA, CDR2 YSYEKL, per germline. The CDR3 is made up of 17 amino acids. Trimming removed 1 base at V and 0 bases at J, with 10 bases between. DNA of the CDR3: TGCGCCAGCAGCCAAGGGGCAGGGAACTCCTATAATTCACCCCTCCACTTT. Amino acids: CASSQGAGNSYNSPLHF.

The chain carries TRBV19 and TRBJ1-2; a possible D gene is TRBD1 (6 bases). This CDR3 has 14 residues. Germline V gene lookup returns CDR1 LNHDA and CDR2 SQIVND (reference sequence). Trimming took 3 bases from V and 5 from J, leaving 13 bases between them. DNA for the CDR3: TGTGCCAGTAGTATTTCGACAGGCCGTTATGGCTACACCTTC. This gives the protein CASSISTGRYGYTF.

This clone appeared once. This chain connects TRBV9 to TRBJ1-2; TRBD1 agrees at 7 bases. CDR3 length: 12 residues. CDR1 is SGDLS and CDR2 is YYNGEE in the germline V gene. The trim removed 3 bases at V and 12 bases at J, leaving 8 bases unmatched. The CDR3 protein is CASSGNRGDHTF. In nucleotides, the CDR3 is TGTGCCAGCAGCGGGAACAGGGGAGATCACACCTTC.

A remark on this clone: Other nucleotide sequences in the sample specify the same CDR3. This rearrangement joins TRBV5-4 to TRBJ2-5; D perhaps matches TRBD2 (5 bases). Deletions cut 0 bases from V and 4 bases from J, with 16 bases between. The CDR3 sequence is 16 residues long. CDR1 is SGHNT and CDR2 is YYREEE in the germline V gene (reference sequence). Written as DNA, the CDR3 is TGTGCCAGCAGCTTGGACCCTAGCATGAGTAGAGAGACCCAGTACTTC. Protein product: CASSLDPSMSRETQYF.

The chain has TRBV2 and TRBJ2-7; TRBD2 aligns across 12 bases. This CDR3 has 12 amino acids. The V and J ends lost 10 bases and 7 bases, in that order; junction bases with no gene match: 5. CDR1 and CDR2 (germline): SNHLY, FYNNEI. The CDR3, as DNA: TGTGCCACTTCAGGACTAGCGGGAGAGCAGTACTTC. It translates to CATSGLAGEQYF.

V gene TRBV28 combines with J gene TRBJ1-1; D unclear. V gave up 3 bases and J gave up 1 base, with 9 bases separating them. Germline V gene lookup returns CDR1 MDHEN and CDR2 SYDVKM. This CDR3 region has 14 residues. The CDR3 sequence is CASSFPGGNTEAFF. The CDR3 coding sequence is TGTGCCAGCAGTTTTCCGGGTGGGAACACTGAAGCTTTCTTT. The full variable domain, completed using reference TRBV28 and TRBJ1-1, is DVKVTQSSRYLVKRTGEKVFLECVQDMDHENMFWYRQDPGLGLRLIYFSYDVKMKEKGDIPEGYSVSREKKERFSLILESASTNQTSMYLCASSFPGGNTEAFFGQGTRLTVV.

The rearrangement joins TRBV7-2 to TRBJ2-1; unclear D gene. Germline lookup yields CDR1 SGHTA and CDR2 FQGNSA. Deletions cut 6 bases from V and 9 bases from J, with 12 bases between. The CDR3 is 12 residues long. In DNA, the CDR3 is TGTGCCAGCAGAACGGGTCGGAGTGAGCAGTTCTTC. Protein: CASRTGRSEQFF.